The source of this TCR beta chain is a study of CXCR3-negative and CXCR3-positive naive CD8 T cells. Findings and limits, study-wide: Memory CD8+ cells had much lower diversity, and both naive subsets had comparably high diversity. Hydrophobicity was higher for TRB CDR3s found in CXCR3-positive naive cells than in CXCR3-negative naive cells. With surface CD5 comparable between naive subsets, TCR strength was estimated using properties derived from the TRB CDR3.

In regard to this clonotype: What it recognizes is unknown.

Per the germline V gene, CDR1 is SGHRS and CDR2 is YFSETQ. The CDR3 is 16 residues long. Libraries were UMI-labeled 5' RACE TRB cDNA. From the 5' RACE reads, TCRdb lists one entry per CDR3 protein and no DNA. The sample totals fewer than 65,000 distinct CDR3 sequences. The sequence was obtained from a human donor in good health. Some clones in this sample may be carry-over from other donors' samples. The chain links TRBV5-1 to TRBJ2-1; absent DNA, TCRdb's TRBD2 call cannot be checked. The sequenced material came from naive CXCR3+ CD8+ T cells from blood. Specified subset: CD45RO-CCR7+CD27+CD95- naive CD8+ T cells expressing CXCR3 (TNR3+). CDR3 region: CASSLARDYRYNEQFF. Filled out from reference TRBV5-1 and TRBJ2-1, the complete variable domain reads KAGVTQTPRYLIKTRGQQVTLSCSPISGHRSVSWYQQTPGQGLQFLFEYFSETQRNKGNFPGRFSGRQFSNSRSEMNVSTLELGDSALYLCASSLARDYRYNEQFFGPGTRLTVL.